This T cell receptor (beta chain) derives from a study of blood T cell repertoires in COVID-19. The data were produced by immunoSEQ multiplex PCR, yet TCRdb's version contains in-frame clones alone and is incomplete. The table records tens of thousands of clones, 80% to 90% of them present only once. Germline V gene data show CDR1 as LNHDA and CDR2 as SQIVND (reference sequence). The V and J ends lost 5 bases and 4 bases, in that order; junction bases with no gene match: 11. The CDR3 has 15 amino acids. The sample was peripheral blood. This sequence was found in a man younger than 40 with acute or convalescent COVID-19. The chain employs TRBV19 and TRBJ2-7; 7 nucleotides agree with TRBD1. The CDR3 reads CASSPLRGRGYEQYF. The CDR3 DNA reads TGTGCCAGTAGTCCACTTCGGGGCAGGGGGTACGAGCAGTACTTC.